This TCR beta chain was documented in a study of blood T cell repertoires in COVID-19. Study at large: Sources were T cells, B-cell-depleted T cells, or PBMCs; the material itself was cDNA or gDNA.

Only in-frame clones appear in the TCRdb table, and some are missing; sequencing was by immunoSEQ multiplex PCR. The sample consists of 300,000 to 350,000 clones, 85% to 90% of them appearing once. The Seattle patients, enrolled during active infection, were followed longitudinally. Trimming cost V 6 bases and J 9 bases; bases outside gene matches: 14. CDR1 is MDHEN, CDR2 SYDVKM, per germline. This CDR3 comprises 16 residues. The chain couples TRBV28 to TRBJ1-6; 7 positions match TRBD1. The receptor's source is a young woman with COVID-19, enrolled during active disease. Sequencing was done on a sample of peripheral blood. CDR3 DNA: TGTGCCAGCAGCCACACCCGACAGGGTGGGTCTTCACCCCTCCACTTT. Translated, it gives CASSHTRQGGSSPLHF.